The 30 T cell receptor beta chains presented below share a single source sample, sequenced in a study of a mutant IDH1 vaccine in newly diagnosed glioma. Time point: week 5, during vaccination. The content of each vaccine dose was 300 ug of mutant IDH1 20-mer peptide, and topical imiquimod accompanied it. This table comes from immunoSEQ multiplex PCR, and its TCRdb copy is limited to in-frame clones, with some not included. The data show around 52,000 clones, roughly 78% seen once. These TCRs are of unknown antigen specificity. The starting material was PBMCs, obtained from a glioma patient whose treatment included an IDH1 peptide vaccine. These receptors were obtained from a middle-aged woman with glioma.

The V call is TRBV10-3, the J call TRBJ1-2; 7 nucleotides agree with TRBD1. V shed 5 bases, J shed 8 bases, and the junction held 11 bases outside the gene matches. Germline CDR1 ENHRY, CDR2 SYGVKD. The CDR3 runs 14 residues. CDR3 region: CAISPDRTPGGYTF. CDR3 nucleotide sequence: TGTGCCATCAGTCCGGACAGGACCCCAGGGGGCTACACCTTC.

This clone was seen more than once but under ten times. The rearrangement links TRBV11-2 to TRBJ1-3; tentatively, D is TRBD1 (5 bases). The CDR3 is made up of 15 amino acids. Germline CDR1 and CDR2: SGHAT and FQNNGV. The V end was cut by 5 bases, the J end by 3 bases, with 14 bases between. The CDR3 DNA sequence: TGTGCCAGCAGCCCCCTTCGGCAGGGTGGAAACACCATATATTTT. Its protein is CASSPLRQGGNTIYF.

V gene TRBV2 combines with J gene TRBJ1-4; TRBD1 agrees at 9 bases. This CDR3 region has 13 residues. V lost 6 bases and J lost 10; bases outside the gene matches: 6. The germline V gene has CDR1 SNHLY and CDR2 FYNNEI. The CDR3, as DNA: TGTGCCAGCAGCCACGACAGGGGGGGAAAACTGTTTTTT. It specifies CASSHDRGGKLFF.

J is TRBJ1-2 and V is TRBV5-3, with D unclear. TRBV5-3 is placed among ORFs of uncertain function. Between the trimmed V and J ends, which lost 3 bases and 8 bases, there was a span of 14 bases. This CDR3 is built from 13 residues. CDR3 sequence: CARSSQVWRGYTF. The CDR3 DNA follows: TGTGCCAGAAGCTCCCAGGTGTGGAGAGGCTACACCTTC.

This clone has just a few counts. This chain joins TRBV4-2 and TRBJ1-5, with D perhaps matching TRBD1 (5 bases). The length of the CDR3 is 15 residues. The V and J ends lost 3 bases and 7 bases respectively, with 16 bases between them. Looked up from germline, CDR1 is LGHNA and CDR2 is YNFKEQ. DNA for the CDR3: TGTGCCAGCAGCCAGGGTAACGGGGACGGGCAGCCCCAGCATTTT. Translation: CASSQGNGDGQPQHF.

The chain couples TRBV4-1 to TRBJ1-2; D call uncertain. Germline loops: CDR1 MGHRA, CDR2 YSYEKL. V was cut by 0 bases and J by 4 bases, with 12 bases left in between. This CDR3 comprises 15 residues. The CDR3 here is CASSQDIPAGYGYTF. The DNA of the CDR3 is TGCGCCAGCAGCCAAGATATTCCAGCCGGCTATGGCTACACCTTC.

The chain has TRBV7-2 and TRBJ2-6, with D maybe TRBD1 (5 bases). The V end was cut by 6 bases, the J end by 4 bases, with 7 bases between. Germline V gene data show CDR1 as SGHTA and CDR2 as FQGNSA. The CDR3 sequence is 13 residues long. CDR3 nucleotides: TGTGCCAGCAGATGGACAGGGGCCAACGTCCTGACTTTC. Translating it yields CASRWTGANVLTF.

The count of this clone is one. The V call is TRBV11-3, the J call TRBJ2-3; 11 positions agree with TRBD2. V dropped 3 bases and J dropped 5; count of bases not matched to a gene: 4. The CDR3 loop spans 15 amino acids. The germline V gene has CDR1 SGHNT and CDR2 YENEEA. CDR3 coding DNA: TGTGCCAGCAGCTTTAGCGGGGGGGCCGGAGATACGCAGTATTTT. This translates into CASSFSGGAGDTQYF. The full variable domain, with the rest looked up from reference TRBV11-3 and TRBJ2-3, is EAGVVQSPRYKIIEKKQPVAFWCNPISGHNTLYWYLQNLGQGPELLIRYENEEAVDDSQLPKDRFSAERLKGVDSTLKIQPAELGDSAVYLCASSFSGGAGDTQYFGPGTRLTVL.

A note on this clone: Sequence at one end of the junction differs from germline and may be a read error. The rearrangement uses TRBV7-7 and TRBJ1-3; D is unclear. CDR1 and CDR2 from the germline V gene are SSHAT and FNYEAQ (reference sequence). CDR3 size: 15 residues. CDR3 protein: CASSLDGYSGNTIYF. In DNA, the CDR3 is TGTGCTAGCAGCCTGGACGGATACTCTGGAAACACCATATATTTT.

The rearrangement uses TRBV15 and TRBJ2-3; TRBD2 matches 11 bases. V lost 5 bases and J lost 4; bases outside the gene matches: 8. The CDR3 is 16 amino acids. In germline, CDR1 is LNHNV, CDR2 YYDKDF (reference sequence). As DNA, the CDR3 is TGTGCCACCAGCTCGCGCCTAGCGGGGGGATCAGATACGCAGTATTTT. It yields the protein CATSSRLAGGSDTQYF.

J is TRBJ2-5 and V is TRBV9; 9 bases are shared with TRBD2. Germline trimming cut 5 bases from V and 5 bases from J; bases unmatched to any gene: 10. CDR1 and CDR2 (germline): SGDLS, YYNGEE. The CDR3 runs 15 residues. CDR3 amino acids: CASSNSGGSGETQYF. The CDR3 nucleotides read TGTGCCAGCAGTAATAGCGGGGGCTCCGGGGAGACCCAGTACTTC.

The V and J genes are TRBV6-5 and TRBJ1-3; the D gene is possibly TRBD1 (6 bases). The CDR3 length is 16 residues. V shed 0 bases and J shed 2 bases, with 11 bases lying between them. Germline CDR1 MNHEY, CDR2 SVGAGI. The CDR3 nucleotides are TGTGCCAGCAGTTACTCGGGAGGGGGAGCTGGAAACACCATATATTTT. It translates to CASSYSGGGAGNTIYF.

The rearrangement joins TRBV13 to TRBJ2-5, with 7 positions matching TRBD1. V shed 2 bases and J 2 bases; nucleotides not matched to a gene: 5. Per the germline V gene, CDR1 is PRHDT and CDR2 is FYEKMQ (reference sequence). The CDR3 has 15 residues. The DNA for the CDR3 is TGTGCCAGCAGCTTAAAAGGGGGCTGGCAAGAGACCCAGTACTTC. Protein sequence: CASSLKGGWQETQYF. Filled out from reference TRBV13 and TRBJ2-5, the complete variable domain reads AAGVIQSPRHLIKEKRETATLKCYPIPRHDTVYWYQQGPGQDPQFLISFYEKMQSDKGSIPDRFSAQQFSDYHSELNMSSLELGDSALYFCASSLKGGWQETQYFGPGTRLLVL.

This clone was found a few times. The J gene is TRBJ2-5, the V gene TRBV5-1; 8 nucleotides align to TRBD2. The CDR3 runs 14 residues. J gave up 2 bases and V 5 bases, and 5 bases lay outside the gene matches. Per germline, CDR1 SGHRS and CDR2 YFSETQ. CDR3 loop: CASRWRGEQETQYF. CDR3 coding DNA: TGCGCCAGCAGGTGGCGGGGGGAACAAGAGACCCAGTACTTC.

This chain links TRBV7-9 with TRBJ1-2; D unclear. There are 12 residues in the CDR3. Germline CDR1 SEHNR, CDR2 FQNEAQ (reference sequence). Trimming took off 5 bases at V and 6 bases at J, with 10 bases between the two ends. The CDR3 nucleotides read TGTGCCAGCAGCGTCGTCAATAATGGCTACACCTTC. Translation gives CASSVVNNGYTF.

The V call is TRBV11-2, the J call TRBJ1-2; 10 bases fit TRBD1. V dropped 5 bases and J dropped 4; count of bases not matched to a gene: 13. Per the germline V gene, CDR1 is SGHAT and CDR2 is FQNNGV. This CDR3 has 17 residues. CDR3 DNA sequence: TGTGCCAGCAGCCCAACCGGGACAGGGGCCGTACTCTATGGCTACACCTTC. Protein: CASSPTGTGAVLYGYTF. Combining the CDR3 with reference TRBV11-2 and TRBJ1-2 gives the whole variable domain EAGVAQSPRYKIIEKRQSVAFWCNPISGHATLYWYQQILGQGPKLLIQFQNNGVVDDSQLPKDRFSAERLKGVDSTLKIQPAKLEDSAVYLCASSPTGTGAVLYGYTFGSGTRLTVV.

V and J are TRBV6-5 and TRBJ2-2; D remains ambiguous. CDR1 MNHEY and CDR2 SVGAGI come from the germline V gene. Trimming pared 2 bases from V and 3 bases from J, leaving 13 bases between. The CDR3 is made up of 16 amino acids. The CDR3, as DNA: TGTGCCAGCAGTTACGCCACGACTCAGCACACCGGGGAGCTGTTTTTT. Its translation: CASSYATTQHTGELFF.

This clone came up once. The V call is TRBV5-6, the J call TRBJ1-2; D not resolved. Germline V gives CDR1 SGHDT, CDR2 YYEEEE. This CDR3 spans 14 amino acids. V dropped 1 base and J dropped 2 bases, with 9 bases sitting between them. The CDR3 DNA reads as TGTGCCAGCAGCTTGTGGCCAGGAAACTATGGCTACACCTTC. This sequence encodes CASSLWPGNYGYTF.

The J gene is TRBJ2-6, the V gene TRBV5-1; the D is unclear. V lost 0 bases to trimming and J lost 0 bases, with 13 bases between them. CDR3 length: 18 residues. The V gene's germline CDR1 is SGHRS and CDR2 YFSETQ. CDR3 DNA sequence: TGCGCCAGCAGCTTGGTAGTCATGCAGACCTCTGGGGCCAACGTCCTGACTTTC. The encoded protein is CASSLVVMQTSGANVLTF.

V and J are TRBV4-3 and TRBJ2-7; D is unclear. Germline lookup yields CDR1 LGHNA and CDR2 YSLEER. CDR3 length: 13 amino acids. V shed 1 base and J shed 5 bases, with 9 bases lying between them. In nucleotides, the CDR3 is TGCGCCAGCAGCCAAGTGGGGTTAAACGAGCAGTACTTC. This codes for CASSQVGLNEQYF.

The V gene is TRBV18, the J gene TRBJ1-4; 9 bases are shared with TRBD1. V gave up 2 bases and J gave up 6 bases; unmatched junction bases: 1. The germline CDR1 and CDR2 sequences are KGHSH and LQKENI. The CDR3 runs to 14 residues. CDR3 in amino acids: CASSPDRGDEKLFF. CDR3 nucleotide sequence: TGTGCCAGCTCACCAGACAGGGGGGATGAAAAACTGTTTTTT. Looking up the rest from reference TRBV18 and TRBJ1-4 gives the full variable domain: NAGVMQNPRHLVRRRGQEARLRCSPMKGHSHVYWYRQLPEEGLKFMVYLQKENIIDESGMPKERFSAEFPKEGPSILRIQQVVRGDSAAYFCASSPDRGDEKLFFGSGTQLSVL.

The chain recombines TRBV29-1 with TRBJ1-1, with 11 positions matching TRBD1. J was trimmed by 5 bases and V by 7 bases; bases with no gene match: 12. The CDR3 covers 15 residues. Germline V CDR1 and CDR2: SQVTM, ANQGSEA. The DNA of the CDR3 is TGCAGCGCCCGAGGGGGACAGGGGGGTTTAACTGAAGCTTTCTTT. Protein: CSARGGQGGLTEAFF.

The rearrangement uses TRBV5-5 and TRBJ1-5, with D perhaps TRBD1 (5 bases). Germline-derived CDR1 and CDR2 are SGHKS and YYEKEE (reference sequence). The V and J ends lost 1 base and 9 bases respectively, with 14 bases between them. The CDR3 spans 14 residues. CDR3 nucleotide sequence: TGTGCCAGCAGCTTGAGTTCAGGGTGGGGGCCCCAGCATTTT. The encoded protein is CASSLSSGWGPQHF.

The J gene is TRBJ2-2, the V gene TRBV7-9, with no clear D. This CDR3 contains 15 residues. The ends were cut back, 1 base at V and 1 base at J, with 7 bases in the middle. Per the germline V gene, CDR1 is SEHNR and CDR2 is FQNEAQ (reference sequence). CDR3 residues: CASSLGVVNTGELFF. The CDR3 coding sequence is TGTGCCAGCAGCTTAGGGGTAGTGAACACCGGGGAGCTGTTTTTT.

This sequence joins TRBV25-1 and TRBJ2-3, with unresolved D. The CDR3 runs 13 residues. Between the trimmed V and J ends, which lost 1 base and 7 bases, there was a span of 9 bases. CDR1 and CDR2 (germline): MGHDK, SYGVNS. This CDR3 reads CASSESGWYTQYF. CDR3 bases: TGTGCCAGCAGTGAATCGGGCTGGTATACGCAGTATTTT.

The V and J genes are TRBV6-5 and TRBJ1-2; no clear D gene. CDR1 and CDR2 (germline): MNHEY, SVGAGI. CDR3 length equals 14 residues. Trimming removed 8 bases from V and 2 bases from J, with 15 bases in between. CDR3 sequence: CASSAQVGNYGYTF. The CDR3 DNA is TGTGCCAGCTCAGCGCAGGTGGGAAACTATGGCTACACCTTC.

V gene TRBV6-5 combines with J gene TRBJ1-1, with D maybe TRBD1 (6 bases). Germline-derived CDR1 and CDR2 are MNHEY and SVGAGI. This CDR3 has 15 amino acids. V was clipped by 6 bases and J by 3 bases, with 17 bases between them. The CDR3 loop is CASRPTGAGDTEAFF. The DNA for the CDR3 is TGTGCCAGCAGACCTACGGGGGCCGGGGACACTGAAGCTTTCTTT.

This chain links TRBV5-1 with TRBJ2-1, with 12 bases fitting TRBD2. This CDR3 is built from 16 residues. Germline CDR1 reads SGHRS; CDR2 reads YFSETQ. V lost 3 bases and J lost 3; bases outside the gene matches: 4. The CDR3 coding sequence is TGCGCCAGCAGCTCGACTAGCGGGGGCCACTACAATGAGCAGTTCTTC. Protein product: CASSSTSGGHYNEQFF. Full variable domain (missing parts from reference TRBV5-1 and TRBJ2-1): KAGVTQTPRYLIKTRGQQVTLSCSPISGHRSVSWYQQTPGQGLQFLFEYFSETQRNKGNFPGRFSGRQFSNSRSEMNVSTLELGDSALYLCASSSTSGGHYNEQFFGPGTRLTVL.

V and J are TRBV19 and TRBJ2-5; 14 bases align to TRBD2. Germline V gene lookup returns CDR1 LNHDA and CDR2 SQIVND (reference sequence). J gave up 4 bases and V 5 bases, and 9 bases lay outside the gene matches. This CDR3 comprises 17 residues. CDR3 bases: TGTGCCAGTAGTTCCGGGACTAGCGGGGGAGGGAGAGAGACCCAGTACTTC. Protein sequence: CASSSGTSGGGRETQYF.

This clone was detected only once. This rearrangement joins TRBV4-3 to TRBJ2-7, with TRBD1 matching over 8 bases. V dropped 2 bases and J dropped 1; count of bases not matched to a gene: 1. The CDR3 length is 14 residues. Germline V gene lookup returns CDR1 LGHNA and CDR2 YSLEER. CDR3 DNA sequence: TGCGCCAGCAGCCAACAGGGGGCTTCCTACGAGCAGTACTTC. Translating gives CASSQQGASYEQYF.